One sample yielded the 9 T cell receptor beta chains listed below, sequenced in a study of T-cell memory formation after mild COVID-19. MiXCR, run by TCRdb on the 5' RACE reads, gives a single entry per CDR3 protein. The data contain 170,000 or so distinct CDR3 sequences, 20% to 25% of them seen just once; the ten biggest clones take up approximately 22%. The sequenced material came from PBMCs or a T cell subset sorted from them (not recorded which). The origin of the receptors is an adult woman who had mild COVID-19 (a few samples of this study predate the infection). Cell type and time point are not known.

J is TRBJ2-5 and V is TRBV12-3 or TRBV12-4; D call uncertain. With 3 bases removed from V and 3 bases from J, the gap between germline ends came to 8 bases. This CDR3 comprises 13 residues. CDR3: CASSFLSKETQYF. The CDR3 DNA is TGTGCCAGCAGTTTCCTAAGCAAAGAGACCCAGTACTTC.

The chain links TRBV24-1 to TRBJ2-1, with D uncertain. The germline gives CDR1 KGHDR, CDR2 SFDVKD. The CDR3 sequence is 13 residues long. The V and J ends lost 5 bases and 5 bases respectively, with 9 bases between them. CDR3 DNA: TGTGCCACCAGTGTCGGCCTAGACAATGAGCAGTTCTTC. Its protein product is CATSVGLDNEQFF.

This clonotype was found a few times. The rearrangement uses TRBV12-3 or TRBV12-4 and TRBJ1-5; no reliable D call. The V gene lost 7 bases and the J gene lost 8 bases, with 15 bases spanning the gap. This CDR3 comprises 13 residues. The CDR3 reads CASTLGFGEPQHF. CDR3 DNA sequence: TGTGCCAGCACCCTCGGGTTTGGGGAGCCCCAGCATTTT.

This clonotype was observed a few times. This rearrangement joins TRBV7-6 to TRBJ2-3, with 9 bases identical to TRBD2. Germline V gives CDR1 SGHVS, CDR2 FNYEAQ. This CDR3 region has 16 residues. V was pared by 3 bases and J by 4 bases, with 8 bases of the junction left unmatched. This CDR3 is CASSFVLAGSADTQYF. The CDR3 DNA reads TGTGCCAGCAGCTTTGTCCTAGCGGGGTCCGCAGATACGCAGTATTTT. Variable domain in full (rest from reference TRBV7-6 and TRBJ2-3): GAGVSQSPRYKVTKRGQDVALRCDPISGHVSLYWYRQALGQGPEFLTYFNYEAQQDKSGLPNDRFSAERPEGSISTLTIQRTEQRDSAMYRCASSFVLAGSADTQYFGPGTRLTVL.

The gene calls are TRBV7-9 and TRBJ2-7, with 8 bases identical to TRBD1. From germline, CDR1 is SEHNR and CDR2 FQNEAQ (reference sequence). J was trimmed by 4 bases and V by 5 bases; bases with no gene match: 7. The CDR3 spans 14 residues. This CDR3 is CASSRTDRVYEQYF. In DNA, the CDR3 is TGTGCCAGCAGCCGTACGGACAGGGTTTACGAGCAGTACTTC.

The rearrangement joins TRBV20-1 to TRBJ1-1; D ambiguous. Germline V CDR1 and CDR2: DFQATT, SNEGSKA (reference sequence). The CDR3 covers 15 residues. Trimming took off 0 bases at V and 0 bases at J, with 11 bases between the two ends. This chain's CDR3 is CSARDNEVLNTEAFF. Here the CDR3 DNA reads TGCAGTGCTAGAGATAATGAGGTCCTGAACACTGAAGCTTTCTTT.

This clonotype appeared a few times. The chain carries TRBV5-1 and TRBJ2-1; D might be TRBD2 (6 bases). V lost 0 bases to trimming and J lost 5 bases, with 6 bases between them. CDR1 and CDR2 (germline): SGHRS, YFSETQ. The CDR3 contains 13 residues. CDR3 DNA sequence: TGCGCCAGCAGCTTGGCGGGGGACAATGAGCAGTTCTTC. It codes for CASSLAGDNEQFF.

The rearrangement links TRBV4-3 to TRBJ2-2; D not certain. Trimming took 4 bases from V and 8 from J, leaving 14 bases between them. This CDR3 has 14 amino acids. Germline V gene data show CDR1 as LGHNA and CDR2 as YSLEER. CDR3 region: CASSPDRDLGELFF. Written as DNA, the CDR3 is TGCGCCAGCAGCCCGGACCGAGACTTAGGGGAGCTGTTTTTT.

The chain combines TRBV6-4 with TRBJ2-1; D not certain. This CDR3 has 14 residues. Germline lookup yields CDR1 MRHNA and CDR2 SNTAGT. Trimming took off 5 bases at V and 1 base at J, with 9 bases between the two ends. The CDR3 here is CASSPGHSYNEQFF. The CDR3 DNA reads TGTGCCAGCAGTCCCGGCCATTCCTACAATGAGCAGTTCTTC.